This T cell receptor (beta chain) was captured in a study of post-analysis software for immune sequencing data. Whole-study context: Both relapsing-remitting and secondary progressive multiple sclerosis featured among the disease courses, as did progressive-relapsing multiple sclerosis.

Trimming took 2 bases from V and 5 from J, leaving 4 bases between them. Germline values: CDR1 LGHDT, CDR2 YNNKEL (reference sequence). CDR3 length equals 13 residues. Study-level findings and limits: Patients showed TRBV5-6, TRBV5-1 and TRBV20-1 among a few TRBV segments more frequent than in controls. The authors found that F measure strongly co-clustered same-batch samples. Multiple sclerosis patients showed significantly lower normalized Chao1 diversity than controls did.

In this sample, this clonotype turned up a few times. Its specificity is not known. Tagging with unique molecular identifiers was a feature of the TCR beta cDNA libraries. TCRdb ran MiXCR on the PCR reads and lists one entry per CDR3 protein. The table shows about 200,000 distinct CDR3 sequences, with over 25% occurring only once. The rearrangement links TRBV3-1 to TRBJ1-6; D is uncertain. This receptor was identified in a girl between 2 and 17 years old with multiple sclerosis. The sample taken for sequencing was blood. The CDR3 protein is CASSQRDNSPLHF. In DNA form, the CDR3 reads TGTGCCAGCAGCCAAAGGGATAATTCACCCCTCCACTTT.